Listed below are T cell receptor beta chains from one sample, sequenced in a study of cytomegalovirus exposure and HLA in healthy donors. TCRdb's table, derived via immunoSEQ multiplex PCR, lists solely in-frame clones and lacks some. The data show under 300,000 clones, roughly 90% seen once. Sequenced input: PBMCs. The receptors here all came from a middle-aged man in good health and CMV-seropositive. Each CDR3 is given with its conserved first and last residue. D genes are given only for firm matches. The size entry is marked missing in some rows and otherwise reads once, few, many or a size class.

CDR3nt: TGTGCCAGCAGCCCCCCGAACGGAATGACAACCTACGAGCAGTACTTC
CDR3aa: CASSPPNGMTTYEQYF
abundance: .
d_gene: .
v_gene: TRBV11-2
j_gene: TRBJ2-7

CDR3nt: TGTGCCAGCAGCCGCCCTCTAGCGGGAGGCTCCTACGAGCAGTACTTC
CDR3aa: CASSRPLAGGSYEQYF
abundance: .
d_gene: TRBD2
v_gene: TRBV4-2
j_gene: TRBJ2-7

CDR3nt: TGTGCCAGCAGTTTATTGGCGGGAGGGACCCAAGAGACCCAGTACTTC
CDR3aa: CASSLLAGGTQETQYF
abundance: .
d_gene: TRBD2
v_gene: TRBV28
j_gene: TRBJ2-5

CDR3nt: TGTGCCAGCAGCTTGGGACAGGGTAACTACGAGCAGTACTTC
CDR3aa: CASSLGQGNYEQYF
abundance: .
d_gene: TRBD1
v_gene: TRBV5-4
j_gene: TRBJ2-7

CDR3nt: TGTGCCACGAGGTGGGGGGAGGGCAATCAGCCCCAGCATTTT
CDR3aa: CATRWGEGNQPQHF
abundance: .
d_gene: .
v_gene: TRBV10-3
j_gene: TRBJ1-5

CDR3nt: TGTGCCAGCACCGGACGAGTAGCGGTATACAATGAGCAGTTCTTC
CDR3aa: CASTGRVAVYNEQFF
abundance: .
d_gene: .
v_gene: TRBV6-7
j_gene: TRBJ2-1

CDR3nt: TGTGCCAGCAGTTCGCTTCCGGGACTAGCGAACAATGAGCAGTTCTTC
CDR3aa: CASSSLPGLANNEQFF
abundance: .
d_gene: TRBD2
v_gene: TRBV6-5
j_gene: TRBJ2-1

CDR3nt: TGTGCCAGCTCACCACAGGCCTCCGGGACTCCTAACTATGGCTACACCTTC
CDR3aa: CASSPQASGTPNYGYTF
abundance: .
d_gene: .
v_gene: TRBV18
j_gene: TRBJ1-2

CDR3nt: TGTGCCAGCAGCGGACTAGCCGGGTCCTACAATGAGCAGTTCTTC
CDR3aa: CASSGLAGSYNEQFF
abundance: .
d_gene: TRBD2
v_gene: TRBV7-3
j_gene: TRBJ2-1

CDR3nt: TGTGCCAGCAGCCCGGGGGACAGGTGGTATAGAGATGAAAAACTGTTTTTT
CDR3aa: CASSPGDRWYRDEKLFF
abundance: .
d_gene: TRBD1
v_gene: TRBV9
j_gene: TRBJ1-4

CDR3nt: TGTGCCAGCAGCCTCAGATCCTACGAGCAGTACTTC
CDR3aa: CASSLRSYEQYF
abundance: .
d_gene: .
v_gene: TRBV7-9
j_gene: TRBJ2-7

CDR3nt: TGTGCCAGCGTCGTCGACTTTTCACAAGAGACCCAGTACTTC
CDR3aa: CASVVDFSQETQYF
abundance: .
d_gene: .
v_gene: TRBV2
j_gene: TRBJ2-5

CDR3nt: TGTGCCAGCAGCCCAAGGACTAGCGGGAACACAGATACGCAGTATTTT
CDR3aa: CASSPRTSGNTDTQYF
abundance: .
d_gene: TRBD2
v_gene: TRBV11-3
j_gene: TRBJ2-3

CDR3nt: TGTGCCAGCAGCCCAAGGGTAGGGGCAGACGAAGAAAAACTGTTTTTT
CDR3aa: CASSPRVGADEEKLFF
abundance: once
d_gene: .
v_gene: TRBV7-9
j_gene: TRBJ1-4

CDR3nt: TGTGCCAGCAGTACTTTTGGGACAGGGAGGCGCGGAAGCTCCTACGAGCAGTACTTC
CDR3aa: CASSTFGTGRRGSSYEQYF
abundance: .
d_gene: TRBD1
v_gene: TRBV28
j_gene: TRBJ2-7

CDR3nt: TGTGCCAGTAGTTCGGGACAGGGGGCCTACGAGCAGTACTTC
CDR3aa: CASSSGQGAYEQYF
abundance: few
d_gene: TRBD1
v_gene: TRBV19
j_gene: TRBJ2-7

CDR3nt: TGTGCCAGCAGCCAGGTGTCACAGGGCCCTGGGGCCAACGTCCTGACTTTC
CDR3aa: CASSQVSQGPGANVLTF
abundance: .
d_gene: .
v_gene: TRBV9
j_gene: TRBJ2-6

CDR3nt: TGCGCCAGCAGCTTGGGCACTAGCACAGATACGCAGTATTTT
CDR3aa: CASSLGTSTDTQYF
abundance: .
d_gene: .
v_gene: TRBV5-1
j_gene: TRBJ2-3

CDR3nt: TGCGCCAGCAGCCAACGCCATAGCGGCACAGATACGCAGTATTTT
CDR3aa: CASSQRHSGTDTQYF
abundance: .
d_gene: .
v_gene: TRBV4-3
j_gene: TRBJ2-3

CDR3nt: TGTGCCGGGACTTATTACAGTGTAGCGGGCTACAATGAGCAGTTCTTC
CDR3aa: CAGTYYSVAGYNEQFF
abundance: .
d_gene: TRBD2
v_gene: TRBV27
j_gene: TRBJ2-1

CDR3nt: TGTGCCAGCTCACCACCGGATAGCGTGGGCAAAAACATTCAGTACTTC
CDR3aa: CASSPPDSVGKNIQYF
abundance: .
d_gene: .
v_gene: TRBV18
j_gene: TRBJ2-4

CDR3nt: TGTGCCAGTAGAGGAGGCCCTGAAGCTTTCTTT
CDR3aa: CASRGGPEAFF
abundance: once
d_gene: .
v_gene: TRBV19
j_gene: TRBJ1-1